This T cell receptor (beta chain) was obtained from a study of blood T cell repertoires in COVID-19. Overall study: There were acute and convalescent COVID-19 samples, and they came from the United States, Italy and Spain.

Original processing methods: Amplification with reference gene primers provided the estimates of nucleated cell counts. TCRdb's table, derived via immunoSEQ multiplex PCR, lists solely in-frame clones and lacks some. V and J calls and clone size are as listed in that table; D and trimming were resolved from the DNA. Altogether 200,000 to 250,000 clones are present, roughly 83% being singletons, with the ten largest covering 7.4%. CDR1 and CDR2 (germline): LGHDT, YNNKEL (reference sequence). Deletions cut 4 bases from V and 0 bases from J, with 10 bases between. The CDR3 runs to 15 residues. The sequence came from a woman aged 45-59 years with acute or convalescent COVID-19. The material sequenced was peripheral blood. The chain recombines TRBV3-1 (or the pseudogene TRBV3-2) with TRBJ2-1, with no clear D. CDR3: CASSRSGASYNEQFF. The CDR3 bases are TGTGCCAGCAGCCGTTCCGGTGCCTCCTACAATGAGCAGTTCTTC.